A single sample is the source of the 17 T cell receptor beta chains below, sequenced in a study of blood T cell repertoires in COVID-19 (TCRdb year 2020). Libraries came from the immunoSEQ multiplex PCR assay. TCRdb took over this immuneACCESS table, retaining in-frame rearrangements with V and J assigned. Such tables are incomplete; in checked studies, under half of the missing clones stem from an unresolved V gene, and the remainder is unexplained. A total of more than 95,000 clones appear in this sample, 69% of them only once. Around 2% of the sample is held by the ten biggest clonotypes. The sample was peripheral blood. Source of these receptors: a woman aged 65 to 85 with acute or convalescent COVID-19.

This chain uses TRBV5-1 with TRBJ2-7, with 8 bases that match TRBD1. J was trimmed by 6 bases and V by 3 bases; bases with no gene match: 5. Looked up from germline, CDR1 is SGHRS and CDR2 is YFSETQ. The CDR3 runs 13 residues. The CDR3 bases are TGCGCCAGCAGCTCTGGACAGGGACGCGAGCAGTACTTC. The encoded protein is CASSSGQGREQYF. Using reference TRBV5-1 and TRBJ2-7 for the parts outside the CDR3, the full variable domain is KAGVTQTPRYLIKTRGQQVTLSCSPISGHRSVSWYQQTPGQGLQFLFEYFSETQRNKGNFPGRFSGRQFSNSRSEMNVSTLELGDSALYLCASSSGQGREQYFGPGTRLTVT.

The chain links TRBV19 to TRBJ1-1; tentative D call: TRBD1 (6 bases). V lost 5 bases, J lost 2 bases, and 18 bases lay in between. The CDR3 consists of 16 residues. In germline, CDR1 is LNHDA, CDR2 SQIVND (reference sequence). This CDR3 is CASSWVGGRGNTEAFF. The DNA for the CDR3 is TGTGCCAGTAGTTGGGTCGGGGGGCGCGGCAACACTGAAGCTTTCTTT.

The gene calls are TRBV27 and TRBJ2-3; weak D call: TRBD2 (5 bases). Germline V CDR1 and CDR2: MNHEY, SMNVEV (reference sequence). V gave up 8 bases and J gave up 3 bases, with 15 bases separating them. The CDR3 covers 14 residues. This chain's CDR3 is CASGSDWPTDTQYF. The CDR3 DNA is TGTGCCAGCGGTTCGGACTGGCCAACAGATACGCAGTATTTT.

This clone was recorded a few times. V gene TRBV27 combines with J gene TRBJ1-1, with TRBD1 matching over 9 bases. There are 14 residues in the CDR3. The ends lost 2 bases at V and 5 bases at J; junction bases unmatched: 3. CDR1 and CDR2 from the germline V gene are MNHEY and SMNVEV (reference sequence). CDR3: CASSLRDRETEAFF. The DNA of the CDR3 is TGTGCCAGCAGTTTACGGGACAGGGAGACTGAAGCTTTCTTT.

This clone was recorded a few times. The gene calls are TRBV12-3 or TRBV12-4 and TRBJ1-1; D is ambiguous. The CDR3 spans 12 residues. The V end was cut by 6 bases, the J end by 1 base, with 6 bases between. CDR3: CASSPQNTEAFF. The CDR3 nucleotides are TGTGCCAGCAGCCCACAGAACACTGAAGCTTTCTTT.

V gene TRBV9 combines with J gene TRBJ1-1, with TRBD1 identical over 8 bases. This CDR3 has 14 amino acids. V dropped 0 bases and J dropped 5; count of bases not matched to a gene: 3. Looked up from germline, CDR1 is SGDLS and CDR2 is YYNGEE. CDR3 in DNA: TGTGCCAGCAGCGTAGTAACAGGGGGGACTGAAGCTTTCTTT. It yields the protein CASSVVTGGTEAFF. Combining the CDR3 with reference TRBV9 and TRBJ1-1 gives the whole variable domain DSGVTQTPKHLITATGQRVTLRCSPRSGDLSVYWYQQSLDQGLQFLIQYYNGEERAKGNILERFSAQQFPDLHSELNLSSLELGDSALYFCASSVVTGGTEAFFGQGTRLTVV.

The V gene is TRBV7-8, the J gene TRBJ2-2; maybe TRBD1 (6 bases). CDR1 and CDR2 from the germline V gene are SGHVS and FQNEAQ. V was cut by 3 bases and J by 6 bases, with 14 bases left in between. There are 15 residues in the CDR3. CDR3 protein: CASSFSRGYPGELFF. The DNA of the CDR3 is TGTGCCAGCAGCTTTTCCAGGGGATACCCCGGGGAGCTGTTTTTT.

This clone was detected ten times or more. In the same sample, other DNA sequences code for this CDR3. V and J are TRBV27 and TRBJ1-5; tentatively, D is TRBD1 (6 bases). The length of the CDR3 is 15 residues. V gave up 0 bases and J gave up 5 bases, with 11 bases separating them. Germline V gene data show CDR1 as MNHEY and CDR2 as SMNVEV (reference sequence). The CDR3 nucleotides read TGTGCCAGCAGTTTATCAGCGGGGGGCCATCAGCCCCAGCATTTT. This sequence encodes CASSLSAGGHQPQHF.

J is TRBJ2-2 and V is TRBV21-1; whether TRBD1, the table's D call, matches the DNA was not checked. TRBV21-1 is described as a pseudogene. This CDR3 spans 15 amino acids. CDR3 nucleotides: TGTGCCAGCAGCAAAAGTCCCCAGGATGGCGGGGAGCTGTTTTTT. Translating it yields CASSKSPQDGGELFF.

In this sample, this clone turned up many times. This chain links TRBV7-9 with TRBJ2-5; D is unclear. V gave up 5 bases and J gave up 5 bases, with 12 bases separating them. CDR3 length: 13 residues. CDR1 is SEHNR, CDR2 FQNEAQ, per germline (reference sequence). The CDR3 nucleotides read TGTGCCAGCAGCACCCATAGCCGGGAGACCCAGTACTTC. Protein sequence: CASSTHSRETQYF. Full variable domain (rest looked up from reference TRBV7-9 and TRBJ2-5): DTGVSQNPRHKITKRGQNVTFRCDPISEHNRLYWYRQTLGQGPEFLTYFQNEAQLEKSRLLSDRFSAERPKGSFSTLEIQRTEQGDSAMYLCASSTHSRETQYFGPGTRLLVL.

This rearrangement joins TRBV5-4 to TRBJ2-1; TRBD2 matches at 13 bases. The germline gives CDR1 SGHNT, CDR2 YYREEE (reference sequence). The CDR3 sequence is 16 residues long. V was clipped by 4 bases and J by 10 bases; unmatched bases: 11. The CDR3 region is CASSPRTSGGSGEQFF. CDR3 coding DNA: TGTGCCAGCAGCCCGAGGACTAGCGGGGGCTCGGGGGAGCAGTTCTTC.

In its sample, this clone was seen a few times. This chain uses TRBV2 with TRBJ1-2; 9 bases align to TRBD1. Unmatched junction bases numbered 2, after V lost 2 bases and J lost 4 bases. CDR1 SNHLY and CDR2 FYNNEI come from the germline V gene. The CDR3 totals 14 residues. CDR3 loop: CASSERTGAYGYTF. CDR3 sequence (DNA): TGTGCCAGCAGTGAACGGACAGGGGCCTATGGCTACACCTTC. The full variable domain, its missing parts supplied by reference TRBV2 and TRBJ1-2, is EPEVTQTPSHQVTQMGQEVILRCVPISNHLYFYWYRQILGQKVEFLVSFYNNEISEKSEIFDDQFSVERPDGSNFTLKIRSTKLEDSAMYFCASSERTGAYGYTFGSGTRLTVV.

CDR3 nucleotide sequence: TGTGCCACCAAAACCGGGACAGCCCAAGAGACCCAGTACTTC. It yields the protein CATKTGTAQETQYF. The rearrangement joins TRBV19 to TRBJ2-5, with 7 positions matching TRBD1. The CDR3 is 14 residues long. CDR1 is LNHDA and CDR2 is SQIVND in the germline V gene (reference sequence). The V and J ends lost 10 bases and 1 base, in that order; junction bases with no gene match: 9.

On this clone: This specimen includes other DNA sequences encoding the same CDR3. The CDR3 bases are TGCGCCAGCAGCTTGGGCCAGGGAAACACCATATATTTT. Its translation is CASSLGQGNTIYF. The chain couples TRBV5-1 to TRBJ1-3; D ambiguous. The germline gives CDR1 SGHRS, CDR2 YFSETQ. The V end lost 0 bases, the J end lost 4 bases, and 5 bases lay between the germline ends. CDR3 length: 13 amino acids.

The rearrangement joins TRBV4-1 to TRBJ1-2, with D unclear. This CDR3 region has 16 residues. The germline gives CDR1 MGHRA, CDR2 YSYEKL. Trimming took 4 bases from V and 0 from J, leaving 15 bases between them. The CDR3 nucleotides are TGCGCCAGCAGCCCCTCGGGGTGGCTAACTAACTATGGCTACACCTTC. Translating gives CASSPSGWLTNYGYTF.

Points on this clone: A read error is possible here, since a much larger clone lies one base away. Different DNA sequences within this sample yield the same CDR3. The chain couples TRBV6-5 to TRBJ1-1; D uncertain. This CDR3 spans 12 amino acids. The V gene lost 5 bases and the J gene lost 1 base, with 5 bases spanning the gap. Per the germline V gene, CDR1 is MNHEY and CDR2 is SVGAGI. CDR3 bases: TGTGCCAGCAGTCGGGGGAACACTGAAGCTTTCTTT. This codes for CASSRGNTEAFF.

The sample holds a few counts of this clone. This chain connects TRBV3-1 (or the pseudogene TRBV3-2) to TRBJ2-7; 9 positions agree with TRBD2. The trim removed 0 bases at V and 13 bases at J, leaving 10 bases unmatched. The CDR3 loop spans 14 amino acids. The germline V gene has CDR1 LGHDT and CDR2 YNNKEL (reference sequence). The CDR3 DNA is TGTGCCAGCAGCCAAGATTCTAGCGGGGCCCCGCGATACTTC. This sequence encodes CASSQDSSGAPRYF.